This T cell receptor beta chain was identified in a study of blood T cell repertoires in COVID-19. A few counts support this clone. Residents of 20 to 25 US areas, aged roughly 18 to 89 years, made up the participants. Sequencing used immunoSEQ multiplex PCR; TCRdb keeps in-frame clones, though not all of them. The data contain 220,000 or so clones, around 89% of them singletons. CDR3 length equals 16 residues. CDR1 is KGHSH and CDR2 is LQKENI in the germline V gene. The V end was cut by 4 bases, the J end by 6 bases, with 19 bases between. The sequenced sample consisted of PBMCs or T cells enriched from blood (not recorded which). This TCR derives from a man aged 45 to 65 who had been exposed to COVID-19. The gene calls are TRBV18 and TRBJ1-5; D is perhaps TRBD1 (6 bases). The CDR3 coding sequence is TGTGCCAGCTCACTAGAGCGGGGGGGCATGGGTCAGCCCCAGCATTTT. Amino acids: CASSLERGGMGQPQHF.